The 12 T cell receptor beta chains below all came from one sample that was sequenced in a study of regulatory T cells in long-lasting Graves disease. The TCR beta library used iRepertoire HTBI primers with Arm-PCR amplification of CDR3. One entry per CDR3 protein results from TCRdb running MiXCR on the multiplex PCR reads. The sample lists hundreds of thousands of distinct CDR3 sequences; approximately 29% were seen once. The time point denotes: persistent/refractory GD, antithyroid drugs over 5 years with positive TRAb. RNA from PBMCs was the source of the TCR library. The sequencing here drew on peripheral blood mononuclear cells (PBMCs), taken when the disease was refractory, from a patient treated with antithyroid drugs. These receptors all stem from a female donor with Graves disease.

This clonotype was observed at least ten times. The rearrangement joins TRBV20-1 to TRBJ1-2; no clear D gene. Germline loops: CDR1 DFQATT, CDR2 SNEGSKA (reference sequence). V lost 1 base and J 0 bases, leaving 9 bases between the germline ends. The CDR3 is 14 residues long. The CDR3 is CSARVPDSNYGYTF. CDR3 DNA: TGCAGTGCTAGAGTACCCGACTCTAACTATGGCTACACCTTC.

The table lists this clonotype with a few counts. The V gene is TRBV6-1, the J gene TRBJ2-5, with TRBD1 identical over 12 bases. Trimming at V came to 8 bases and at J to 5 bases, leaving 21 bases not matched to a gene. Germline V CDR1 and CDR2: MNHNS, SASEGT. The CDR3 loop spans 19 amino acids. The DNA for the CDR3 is TGTGCCAGCGGTAATGTAGTATGGGACAGGGGGCGCCCGGGGGAGACCCAGTACTTC. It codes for CASGNVVWDRGRPGETQYF.

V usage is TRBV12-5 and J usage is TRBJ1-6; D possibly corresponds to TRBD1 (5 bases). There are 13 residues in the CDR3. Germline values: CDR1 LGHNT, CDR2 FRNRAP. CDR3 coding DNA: TGTGCCGCAGGGACCTCCTATAATTCACCCCTCCACTTT. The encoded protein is CAAGTSYNSPLHF.

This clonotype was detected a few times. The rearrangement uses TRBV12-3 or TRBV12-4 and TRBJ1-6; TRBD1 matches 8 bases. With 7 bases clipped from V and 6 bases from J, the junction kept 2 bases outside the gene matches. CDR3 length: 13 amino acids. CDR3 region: CASTGGINSPLHF. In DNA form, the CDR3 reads TGTGCCAGCACAGGGGGCATTAATTCACCCCTCCACTTT.

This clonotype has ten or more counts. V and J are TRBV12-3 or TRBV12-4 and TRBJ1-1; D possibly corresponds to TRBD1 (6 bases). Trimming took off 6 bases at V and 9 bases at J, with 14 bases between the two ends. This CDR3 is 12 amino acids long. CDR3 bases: TGTGCCAGCAGACCCGACAGGTTTAAAGCTTTCTTT. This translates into CASRPDRFKAFF.

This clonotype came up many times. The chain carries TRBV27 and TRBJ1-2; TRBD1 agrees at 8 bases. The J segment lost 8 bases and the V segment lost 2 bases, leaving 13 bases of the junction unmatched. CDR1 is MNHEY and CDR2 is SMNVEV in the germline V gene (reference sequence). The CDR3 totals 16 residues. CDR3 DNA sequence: TGTGCCAGCAGTTTAGCCCCCGGGACAGGTTCATGGGGCTACACCTTC. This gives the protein CASSLAPGTGSWGYTF.

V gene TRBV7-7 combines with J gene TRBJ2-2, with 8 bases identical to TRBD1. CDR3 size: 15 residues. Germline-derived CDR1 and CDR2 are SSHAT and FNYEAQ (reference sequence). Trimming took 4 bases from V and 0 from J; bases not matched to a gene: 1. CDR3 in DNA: TGTGCCAGCAGCTCGGACAGGGCGAACACCGGGGAGCTGTTTTTT. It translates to CASSSDRANTGELFF. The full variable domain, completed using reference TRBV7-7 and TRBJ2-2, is GAGVSQSPRYKVTKRGQDVTLRCDPISSHATLYWYQQALGQGPEFLTYFNYEAQPDKSGLPSDRFSAERPEGSISTLTIQRTEQRDSAMYRCASSSDRANTGELFFGEGSRLTVL.

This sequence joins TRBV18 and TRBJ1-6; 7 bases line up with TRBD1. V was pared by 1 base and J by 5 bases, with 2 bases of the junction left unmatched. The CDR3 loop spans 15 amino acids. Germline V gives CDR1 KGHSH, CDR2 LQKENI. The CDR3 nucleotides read TGTGCCAGCTCACCACGGGGGACAGATAATTCACCCCTCCACTTT. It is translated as CASSPRGTDNSPLHF.

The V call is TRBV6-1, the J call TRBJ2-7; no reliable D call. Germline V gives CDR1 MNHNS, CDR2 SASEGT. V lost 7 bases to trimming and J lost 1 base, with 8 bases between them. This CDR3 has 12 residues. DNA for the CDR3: TGTGCCAGCAATGACTTTTCCTACGAGCAGTACTTC. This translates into CASNDFSYEQYF.

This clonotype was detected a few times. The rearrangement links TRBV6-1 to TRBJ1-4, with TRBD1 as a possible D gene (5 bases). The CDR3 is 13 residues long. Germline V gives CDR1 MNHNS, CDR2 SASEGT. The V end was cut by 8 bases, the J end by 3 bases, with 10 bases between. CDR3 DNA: TGTGCCAGCCGGGGGGGGGCTAATGAAAAACTGTTTTTT. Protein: CASRGGANEKLFF.

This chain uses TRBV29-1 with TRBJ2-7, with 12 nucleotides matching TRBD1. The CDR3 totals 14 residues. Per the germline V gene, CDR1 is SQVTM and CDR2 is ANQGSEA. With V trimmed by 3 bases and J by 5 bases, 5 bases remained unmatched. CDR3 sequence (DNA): TGCAGCGTTGATCACGGGACAGGGGGCAACGAGCAGTACTTC. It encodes CSVDHGTGGNEQYF.

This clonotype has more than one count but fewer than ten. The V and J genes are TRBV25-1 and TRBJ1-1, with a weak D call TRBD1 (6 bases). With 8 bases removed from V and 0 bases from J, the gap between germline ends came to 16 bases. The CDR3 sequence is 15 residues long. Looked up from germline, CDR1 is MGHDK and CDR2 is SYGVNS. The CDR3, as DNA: TGTGCCAGCTATAACGGCAGGGGAATGAACACTGAAGCTTTCTTT. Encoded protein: CASYNGRGMNTEAFF.